Listed below are T cell receptor beta chains from one sample, sequenced in a study of blood T cell repertoires in COVID-19. Sequenced by immunoSEQ multiplex PCR; TCRdb stores in-frame clones only, minus some. The table records roughly 250,000 clones, 70% to 85% of them present only once. The sample taken for sequencing was peripheral blood. These receptor sequences come from a woman aged 80 or older with active or convalescent COVID-19. CDR3s include the opening cysteine and the closing phenylalanine or tryptophan. Each record gives: J gene, D gene, V gene, clone size, CDR3 protein, CDR3 DNA. The D gene is left open where the match is weak. Expanded clones are given a class, and other clones once, few, many or no size at all.

j_gene: TRBJ2-2; d_gene: -; v_gene: TRBV28; abundance: -; CDR3aa: CASSFGADFTGELFF; CDR3nt: TGTGCCAGCAGTTTCGGTGCGGATTTTACCGGGGAGCTGTTTTTT
j_gene: TRBJ1-5; d_gene: -; v_gene: TRBV27; abundance: few; CDR3aa: CASSFSGASQPQHF; CDR3nt: TGTGCCAGCAGTTTTTCAGGGGCAAGTCAGCCCCAGCATTTT
j_gene: TRBJ1-1; d_gene: -; v_gene: TRBV7-9; abundance: -; CDR3aa: CASSLSAKSEAFF; CDR3nt: TGTGCCAGCAGCTTATCTGCGAAATCTGAAGCTTTCTTT
j_gene: TRBJ2-2; d_gene: -; v_gene: TRBV25-1; abundance: -; CDR3aa: CASSEAAGNRHTGELFF; CDR3nt: TGTGCCAGCAGTGAGGCGGCGGGGAATCGGCACACCGGGGAGCTGTTTTTT
j_gene: TRBJ1-2; d_gene: -; v_gene: TRBV6-6; abundance: -; CDR3aa: CASSYSGQISFYGYTF; CDR3nt: TGTGCCAGCAGTTACTCAGGACAGATCTCTTTCTATGGCTACACCTTC
j_gene: TRBJ1-1; d_gene: -; v_gene: TRBV29-1; abundance: -; CDR3aa: CSVRDMLSTSEAFF; CDR3nt: TGCAGCGTCAGGGATATGCTTTCTACGAGTGAAGCTTTCTTT
j_gene: TRBJ2-5; d_gene: -; v_gene: TRBV7-9; abundance: -; CDR3aa: CASSFMTAQETQYF; CDR3nt: TGTGCCAGCAGCTTCATGACAGCACAAGAGACCCAGTACTTC
j_gene: TRBJ1-6; d_gene: -; v_gene: TRBV5-1; abundance: few; CDR3aa: CASSLDTDSPLHF; CDR3nt: TGCGCCAGCAGCTTGGATACAGATTCACCCCTCCACTTT
j_gene: TRBJ1-6; d_gene: -; v_gene: TRBV19; abundance: -; CDR3aa: CASTPRLQGNSPLHF; CDR3nt: TGTGCCAGTACCCCCCGGTTGCAGGGAAACTCACCCCTCCACTTT
j_gene: TRBJ2-7; d_gene: TRBD1; v_gene: TRBV28; abundance: -; CDR3aa: CASRSGTGYEQYF; CDR3nt: TGTGCCAGCAGGTCCGGGACAGGGTACGAGCAGTACTTC
j_gene: TRBJ2-1; d_gene: -; v_gene: TRBV2; abundance: -; CDR3aa: CASSERRASYNEQFF; CDR3nt: TGTGCCAGCAGTGAACGGCGGGCCTCCTACAATGAGCAGTTCTTC
j_gene: TRBJ1-2; d_gene: TRBD1; v_gene: TRBV4-1; abundance: -; CDR3aa: CASSQAGTGDYGYTF; CDR3nt: TGCGCCAGCAGCCAAGCTGGGACAGGGGACTATGGCTACACCTTC
j_gene: TRBJ2-5; d_gene: -; v_gene: TRBV28; abundance: -; CDR3aa: CASSWHGGRETQYF; CDR3nt: TGTGCCAGCAGTTGGCACGGGGGGCGGGAGACCCAGTACTTC
j_gene: TRBJ2-5; d_gene: -; v_gene: TRBV9; abundance: few; CDR3aa: CASSTGGGGETQYF; CDR3nt: TGTGCCAGCAGCACCGGGGGAGGAGGGGAGACCCAGTACTTC
j_gene: TRBJ1-4; d_gene: TRBD1; v_gene: TRBV5-1; abundance: -; CDR3aa: CASSLEGTGPGKLFF; CDR3nt: TGCGCCAGCAGCTTGGAAGGGACAGGCCCGGGAAAACTGTTTTTT
j_gene: TRBJ2-2; d_gene: TRBD2; v_gene: TRBV7-6; abundance: -; CDR3aa: CASSFRRTSATGELFF; CDR3nt: TGTGCCAGCAGCTTTAGACGGACTAGTGCCACCGGGGAGCTGTTTTTT
j_gene: TRBJ2-2; d_gene: TRBD2; v_gene: TRBV29-1; abundance: -; CDR3aa: CSVLIGSGRVSGELFF; CDR3nt: TGCAGCGTTTTAATAGGGAGCGGGAGGGTGTCCGGGGAGCTGTTTTTT